The T cell receptor (beta chain) under discussion was sequenced for a study of CD8 T cells in Susac syndrome. The authors reverse transcribed roughly 0.45 to 1 ug RNA with random hexamers. The amplification used immunoSEQ multiplex PCR on TCR beta CDR3; it spanned 54 Vbeta and 13 Jbeta. TCRdb re-called the immunoSEQ multiplex PCR reads with MiXCR, one entry per CDR3 protein. The sample holds 90,000 to 150,000 distinct CDR3 sequences; about nine tenths are singletons and the top ten take over 0.12%. V was pared by 4 bases and J by 4 bases, with 9 bases of the junction left unmatched. This CDR3 has 16 residues. Germline V gene lookup returns CDR1 SGHRS and CDR2 YFSETQ.

The source is a human donor in good health. Source material: CD4+ T cells from PBMCs. The J gene is TRBJ2-1, the V gene TRBV5-1; 9 bases fit TRBD2. CDR3 amino acids: CASSGGGGAKYNEQFF. The DNA for the CDR3 is TGCGCCAGCAGCGGAGGCGGGGGGGCTAAATACAATGAGCAGTTCTTC.